This T cell receptor (beta chain) stems from a study of blood T cells in healthy people across ages. For the second PCR, which ran for roughly 7 to 11 cycles, a sample-barcoded 5' primer and a J-beta primer mix were used. Researchers report that each sample yielded at least 2.5 million CDR3-containing paired-end reads. TCRdb reprocessed the 5' RACE reads with MiXCR, giving one entry per CDR3 protein. The sample yields some 1.6 million distinct CDR3 sequences, about 32% seen once. V was shortened by 5 bases and J by 0 bases, with 14 bases between the two germline ends. Germline CDR1 reads SGHAT; CDR2 reads FQDESV (reference sequence). The CDR3 is made up of 17 amino acids. The table lists this clonotype with a few counts. Its antigen is unknown. The study's findings and limits: The fall in TCR beta diversity per million T cells was roughly linear with age. More naive CD4+ cells and higher diversity marked long-lived donors relative to aged donors.

Sequencing used blood. This receptor was obtained from a woman aged 25-40 years in good health. V is TRBV11-1 and J is TRBJ2-6, with unresolved D. CDR3 bases: TGTGCCAGCAGCCTATCCATTGAGAGCTCTGGGGCCAACGTCCTGACTTTC. Translated, it gives CASSLSIESSGANVLTF.